The 10 T cell receptor beta chains reported below all come from one sample, sequenced in a study of T-cell reconstitution after alpha-beta-depleted transplantation in children. Molecular barcoding with unique molecular identifiers was used for the TCRbeta library. TCRdb processed the PCR reads anew with MiXCR; each CDR3 protein has one entry. The sample yields 200,000 or so distinct CDR3 sequences, 6.3% seen once. This sample comprised PBMCs, obtained before TCRalphabeta/CD19-depleted stem cell transplant. The receptors come from a girl under three years old with combined immunodeficiency, due to receive a stem cell transplant.

This clonotype showed up many times. This chain connects TRBV7-2 to TRBJ2-5; no definite D call. Trimming stripped 2 bases from V and 0 bases from J, with 13 bases between. Germline loops: CDR1 SGHTA, CDR2 FQGNSA. The CDR3 is made up of 16 amino acids. CDR3 residues: CASSLSTIAYQETQYF. DNA of the CDR3: TGTGCCAGCAGCTTATCCACCATAGCTTACCAAGAGACCCAGTACTTC.

This clonotype has at least ten counts. The chain links TRBV7-9 to TRBJ1-1; no clear D gene. Germline CDR1 and CDR2: SEHNR and FQNEAQ (reference sequence). V was cut by 0 bases and J by 4 bases, with 9 bases left in between. This CDR3 spans 14 amino acids. The CDR3 nucleotides read TGTGCCAGCAGCTTAGCGTGGGAGAGCACTGAAGCTTTCTTT. Its protein product is CASSLAWESTEAFF.

There are many counts of this clonotype. The V gene is TRBV2, the J gene TRBJ2-7; D is possibly TRBD1 (5 bases). Trimming removed 5 bases at V and 2 bases at J, with 19 bases between. The CDR3 spans 16 residues. CDR1 and CDR2 from the germline V gene are SNHLY and FYNNEI. CDR3 protein: CASSPNIGRQTYEQYF. DNA for the CDR3: TGTGCCAGCAGTCCCAATATCGGACGACAGACCTACGAGCAGTACTTC.

The sample holds many counts of this clonotype. This chain links TRBV6-2 or TRBV6-3 with TRBJ2-1; possible D gene TRBD2, 6 bases. V was cut by 3 bases and J by 0 bases, with 9 bases left in between. From germline, CDR1 is MNHEY and CDR2 SVGEGT. The CDR3 consists of 15 residues. The CDR3 sequence: CASSYSGASYNEQFF. CDR3 coding DNA: TGTGCCAGCAGTTATAGCGGTGCCTCCTACAATGAGCAGTTCTTC.

The table lists this clonotype with many counts. The chain is built from TRBV24-1 and TRBJ2-5; 11 positions agree with TRBD2. Germline CDR1 is KGHDR and CDR2 is SFDVKD. The CDR3 sequence is 20 residues long. J was trimmed by 2 bases and V by 2 bases; bases with no gene match: 15. The CDR3 DNA reads as TGTGCCACCAGTGATTCGCCCCCCCCGGGACTAGCGGTCCCACAAGAGACCCAGTACTTC. Protein sequence: CATSDSPPPGLAVPQETQYF.

This clonotype was detected ten times or more. This chain uses TRBV9 with TRBJ2-3; 7 positions agree with TRBD2. Germline CDR1 reads SGDLS; CDR2 reads YYNGEE. The CDR3 totals 21 residues. V was pared by 0 bases and J by 2 bases, with 21 bases of the junction left unmatched. The CDR3 coding sequence is TGTGCCAGCAGCGTAGCCTCGCGGACTAGTGTACGTGTGGGGACCACAGATACGCAGTATTTT. Translated, it gives CASSVASRTSVRVGTTDTQYF.

This clonotype was seen at least ten times. This chain joins TRBV27 and TRBJ2-1; D is uncertain. V lost 6 bases to trimming and J lost 0 bases, with 12 bases between them. There are 15 residues in the CDR3. Germline CDR1 MNHEY, CDR2 SMNVEV (reference sequence). CDR3 DNA: TGTGCCAGCAGCAAAAGTGGACCCTCCTACAATGAGCAGTTCTTC. Translation gives CASSKSGPSYNEQFF.

This clonotype was seen many times. V and J are TRBV20-1 and TRBJ2-3; the D is unclear. The V gene's germline CDR1 is DFQATT and CDR2 SNEGSKA (reference sequence). The CDR3 is 12 residues long. The germline V and J ends were trimmed by 3 bases and 2 bases, with 6 bases remaining between them. The CDR3 DNA reads TGCAGTGCTAGGCCCTCCACAGATACGCAGTATTTT. Its protein product is CSARPSTDTQYF.

This clonotype has ten or more counts. The chain couples TRBV20-1 to TRBJ2-2, with D unclear. Germline V gene lookup returns CDR1 DFQATT and CDR2 SNEGSKA (reference sequence). Trimming shortened V by 0 bases and J by 6 bases, and 8 bases separated the two germline ends. This CDR3 has 13 residues. The DNA for the CDR3 is TGCAGTGCTAGAGATATGCGATCCGGGGAGCTGTTTTTT. Its translation: CSARDMRSGELFF.

The table lists this clonotype with many counts. V is TRBV20-1 and J is TRBJ2-1; D might be TRBD2 (6 bases). With 4 bases removed from V and 0 bases from J, the gap between germline ends came to 10 bases. The CDR3 is 14 amino acids. CDR1 and CDR2 from the germline V gene are DFQATT and SNEGSKA (reference sequence). Written as DNA, the CDR3 is TGCAGTGCTAAAAAGGGAGGCTCCTACAATGAGCAGTTCTTC. Its protein is CSAKKGGSYNEQFF.